This T cell receptor (beta chain) is from a study of T cell responses to AZD1222 COVID-19 vaccine. General study results and limits: Nearly half of the spike-specific TCRs reportedly recognize variant regions that carry no mutations.

This table comes from immunoSEQ multiplex PCR, and its TCRdb copy is limited to in-frame clones, with some not included. The data show some 100,000 clones, around 89% seen once. This CDR3 has 15 amino acids. CDR1 SGHRS and CDR2 YFSETQ come from the germline V gene. Trimming took 2 bases from V and 1 from J, leaving 10 bases between them. With regard to this clone: The antigen is undetermined.

The sequencing here drew on peripheral blood, taken 28 days after the second AZD1222 dose. This TCR came from an adult who received the AZD1222 COVID-19 vaccine. The chain joins TRBV5-1 to TRBJ2-4; D is unclear. The CDR3 coding sequence is TGCGCCAGCAGCTTAGAACCGTTCGCCAAAAACATTCAGTACTTC. Translating gives CASSLEPFAKNIQYF.